The present entry profiles one TCR beta chain with its context. Antigen unknown. J gave up 3 bases and V 5 bases, and 9 bases lay outside the gene matches. Germline CDR1 reads MNHEY; CDR2 reads SMNVEV (reference sequence). CDR3 size: 16 residues. These data belong to a study of T-cell memory formation after mild COVID-19. Study-level background: TCR clusters were largely donor specific.

From the 5' RACE reads, TCRdb called clonotypes with MiXCR, one entry per CDR3 protein. The sample yields some 130,000 distinct CDR3 sequences, 15% to 20% seen once. Whole-study findings and limits: The main location of contracting CD4+ clones was CM and EM, and that of contracting CD8+ clones was EMRA.

The chain employs TRBV27 and TRBJ2-2; 7 positions match TRBD2. Sequenced sample: PBMCs or a T cell subset sorted from them (not recorded which). This TCR was sampled from an adult woman who had mild COVID-19 (a few samples of this study predate the infection). Cell type and time point are not known. DNA for the CDR3: TGTGCCAGCAGTCCCTGGACTAGTAGGGACACCGGGGAGCTGTTTTTT. This sequence encodes CASSPWTSRDTGELFF.